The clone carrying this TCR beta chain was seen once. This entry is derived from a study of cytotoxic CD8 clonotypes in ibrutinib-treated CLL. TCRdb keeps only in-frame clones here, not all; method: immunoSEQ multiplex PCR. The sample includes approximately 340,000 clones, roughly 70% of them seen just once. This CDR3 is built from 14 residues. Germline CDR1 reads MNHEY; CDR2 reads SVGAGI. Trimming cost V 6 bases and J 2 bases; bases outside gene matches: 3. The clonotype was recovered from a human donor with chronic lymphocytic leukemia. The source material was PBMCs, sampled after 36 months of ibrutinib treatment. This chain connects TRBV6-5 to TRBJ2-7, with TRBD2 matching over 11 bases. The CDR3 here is CASRRLAGPYEQYF. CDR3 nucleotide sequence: TGTGCCAGCAGACGACTAGCGGGACCCTACGAGCAGTACTTC.